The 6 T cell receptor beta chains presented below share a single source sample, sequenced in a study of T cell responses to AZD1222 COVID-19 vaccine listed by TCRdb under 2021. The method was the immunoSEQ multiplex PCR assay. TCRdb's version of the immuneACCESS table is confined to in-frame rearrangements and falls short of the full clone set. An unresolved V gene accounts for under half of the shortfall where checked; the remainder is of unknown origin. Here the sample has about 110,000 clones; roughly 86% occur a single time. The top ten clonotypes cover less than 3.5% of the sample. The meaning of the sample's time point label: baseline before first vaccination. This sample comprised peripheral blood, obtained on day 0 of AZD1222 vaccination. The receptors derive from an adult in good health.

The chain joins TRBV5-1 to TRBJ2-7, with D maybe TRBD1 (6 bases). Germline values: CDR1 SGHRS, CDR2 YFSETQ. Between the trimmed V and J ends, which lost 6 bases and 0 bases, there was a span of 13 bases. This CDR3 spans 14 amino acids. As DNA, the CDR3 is TGCGCCAGCACCCAGACAGGTAGCTCCTACGAGCAGTACTTC. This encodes CASTQTGSSYEQYF. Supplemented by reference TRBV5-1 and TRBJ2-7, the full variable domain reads KAGVTQTPRYLIKTRGQQVTLSCSPISGHRSVSWYQQTPGQGLQFLFEYFSETQRNKGNFPGRFSGRQFSNSRSEMNVSTLELGDSALYLCASTQTGSSYEQYFGPGTRLTVT.

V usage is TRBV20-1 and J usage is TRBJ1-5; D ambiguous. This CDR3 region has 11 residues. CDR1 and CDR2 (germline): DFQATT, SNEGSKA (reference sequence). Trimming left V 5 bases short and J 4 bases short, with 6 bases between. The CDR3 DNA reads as TGCAGTGCTGGGGAGAATCAGCCCCAGCATTTT. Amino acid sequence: CSAGENQPQHF.

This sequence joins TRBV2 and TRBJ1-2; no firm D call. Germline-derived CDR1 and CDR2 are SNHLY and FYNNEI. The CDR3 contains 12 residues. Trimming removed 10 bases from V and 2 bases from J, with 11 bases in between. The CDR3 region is CATSAVNYGYTF. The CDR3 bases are TGTGCCACCTCTGCTGTGAACTATGGCTACACCTTC.

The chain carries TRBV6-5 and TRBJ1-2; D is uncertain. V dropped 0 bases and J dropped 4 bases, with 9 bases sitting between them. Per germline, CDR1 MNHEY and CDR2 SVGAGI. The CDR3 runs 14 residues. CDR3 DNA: TGTGCCAGCAGTTACTCTACTGAGTCCTATGGCTACACCTTC. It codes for CASSYSTESYGYTF.

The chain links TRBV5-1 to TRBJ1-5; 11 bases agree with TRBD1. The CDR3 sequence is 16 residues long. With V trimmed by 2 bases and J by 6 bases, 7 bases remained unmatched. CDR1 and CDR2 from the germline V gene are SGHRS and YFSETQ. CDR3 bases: TGCGCCAGCAGCTTAAACCCCGGGACAGGGGGTCAGCCCCAGCATTTT. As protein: CASSLNPGTGGQPQHF. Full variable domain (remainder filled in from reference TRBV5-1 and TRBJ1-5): KAGVTQTPRYLIKTRGQQVTLSCSPISGHRSVSWYQQTPGQGLQFLFEYFSETQRNKGNFPGRFSGRQFSNSRSEMNVSTLELGDSALYLCASSLNPGTGGQPQHFGDGTRLSIL.

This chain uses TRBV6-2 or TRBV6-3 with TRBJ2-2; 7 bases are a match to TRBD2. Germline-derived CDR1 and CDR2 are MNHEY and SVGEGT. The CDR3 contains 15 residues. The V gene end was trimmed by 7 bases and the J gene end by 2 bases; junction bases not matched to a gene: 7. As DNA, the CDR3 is TGTGCCAGCACCCCCGGGGGGACCAACACCGGGGAGCTGTTTTTT. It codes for CASTPGGTNTGELFF.